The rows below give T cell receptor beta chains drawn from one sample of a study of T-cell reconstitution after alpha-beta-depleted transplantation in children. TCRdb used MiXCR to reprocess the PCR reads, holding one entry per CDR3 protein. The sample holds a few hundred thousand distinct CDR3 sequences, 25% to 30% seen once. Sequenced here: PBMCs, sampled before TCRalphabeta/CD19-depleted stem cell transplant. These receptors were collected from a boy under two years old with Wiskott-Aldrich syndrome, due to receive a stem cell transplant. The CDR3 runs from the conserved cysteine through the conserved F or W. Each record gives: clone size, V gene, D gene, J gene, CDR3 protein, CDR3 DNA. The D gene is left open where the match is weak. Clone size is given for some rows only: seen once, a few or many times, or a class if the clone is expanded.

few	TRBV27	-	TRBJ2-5	CASTRRRGQETQYF	TGTGCCAGCACCCGAAGAAGGGGGCAAGAGACCCAGTACTTC
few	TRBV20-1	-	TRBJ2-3	CSARPPGSGSTDTQYF	TGCAGTGCTAGACCTCCGGGGAGCGGGAGCACAGATACGCAGTATTTT
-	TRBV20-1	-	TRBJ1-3	CSARAGMGNTIYF	TGCAGTGCTAGAGCGGGGATGGGAAACACCATATATTTT
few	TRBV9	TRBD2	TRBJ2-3	CASSVVSGSDTQYF	TGTGCCAGCAGCGTAGTTAGCGGGAGCGATACGCAGTATTTT
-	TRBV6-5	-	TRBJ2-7	CASSADEYEQYF	TGTGCCAGCAGTGCGGACGAGTACGAGCAGTACTTC
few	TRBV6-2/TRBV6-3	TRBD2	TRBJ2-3	CASSISGGAQTDTQYF	TGTGCCAGCAGTATATCGGGGGGAGCGCAAACAGATACGCAGTATTTT
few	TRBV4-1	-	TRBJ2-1	CASSQDRDTEQFF	TGCGCCAGCAGCCAAGATCGGGATACCGAGCAGTTCTTC
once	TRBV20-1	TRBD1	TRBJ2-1	CSARGGTNRDSVYNEQFF	TGCAGTGCTAGAGGAGGAACAAATCGGGACAGTGTCTACAATGAGCAGTTCTTC
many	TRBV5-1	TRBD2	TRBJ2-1	CASSTGTSSYNEQFF	TGCGCCAGCAGCACCGGGACTAGCAGCTACAATGAGCAGTTCTTC
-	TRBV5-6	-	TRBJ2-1	CASSSLSYEQFF	TGTGCCAGCAGCTCCCTCTCTTATGAGCAGTTCTTC
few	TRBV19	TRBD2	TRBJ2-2	CASARPGGPTGELFF	TGTGCCAGTGCCCGACCGGGAGGGCCGACCGGGGAGCTGTTTTTT
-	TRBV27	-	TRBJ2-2	CASSPRGTANTGELFF	TGTGCCAGCAGTCCTCGTGGGACGGCGAACACCGGGGAGCTGTTTTTT
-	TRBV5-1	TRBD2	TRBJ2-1	CASSPGLAGASYNEQFF	TGCGCCAGCAGCCCGGGACTAGCGGGAGCGAGCTACAATGAGCAGTTCTTC
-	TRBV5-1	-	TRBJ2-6	CASSLQASGANVLTF	TGCGCCAGCAGCTTGCAAGCATCTGGGGCCAACGTCCTGACTTTC
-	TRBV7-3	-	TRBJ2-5	CASSLRWGLQETQYF	TGTGCCAGCAGCTTAAGATGGGGGCTCCAAGAGACCCAGTACTTC
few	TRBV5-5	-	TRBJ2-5	CASSLLQLQETQYF	TGTGCCAGCAGCTTGCTTCAACTGCAAGAGACCCAGTACTTC
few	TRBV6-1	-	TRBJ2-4	CASRTRGGQKNIQYF	TGTGCCAGCCGCACCAGGGGAGGCCAGAAGAACATTCAGTACTTC
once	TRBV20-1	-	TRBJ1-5	CSATDPPKSSNQPQHF	TGCAGTGCGACTGATCCCCCAAAGTCTAGCAATCAGCCCCAGCATTTT
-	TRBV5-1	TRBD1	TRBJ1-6	CASSTTGTGAITLHF	TGCGCCAGCAGCACCACCGGGACAGGGGCGATCACCCTCCACTTT
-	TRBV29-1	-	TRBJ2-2	CSAFVTNTGELFF	TGCAGCGCCTTTGTAACGAACACCGGGGAGCTGTTTTTT
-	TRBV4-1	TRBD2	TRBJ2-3	CASSQDVARLAGVDF	TGCGCCAGCAGCCAAGATGTGGCGAGACTAGCGGGAGTAGATTTT
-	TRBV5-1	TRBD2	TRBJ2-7	CASSLLAGEVYEQYF	TGCGCCAGCAGCTTACTAGCGGGAGAGGTGTACGAGCAGTACTTC
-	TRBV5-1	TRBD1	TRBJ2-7	CASSPGTGTATYEQYF	TGCGCCAGCAGCCCCGGCACCGGGACAGCAACTTACGAGCAGTACTTC
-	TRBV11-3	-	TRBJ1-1	CASSTTGYTEAFF	TGTGCCAGCAGCACAACAGGTTACACTGAAGCTTTCTTT
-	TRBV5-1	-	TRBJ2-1	CASSLGLGGATSNEQFF	TGCGCCAGCAGCTTGGGTCTCGGGGGTGCCACTTCCAATGAGCAGTTCTTC
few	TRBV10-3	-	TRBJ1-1	CAISVGSGTEAFF	TGTGCCATCAGTGTGGGCTCGGGGACTGAAGCTTTCTTT
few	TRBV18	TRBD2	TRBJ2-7	CASSRVAGPSYEQYF	TGTGCCAGCTCACGGGTAGCGGGACCTTCCTACGAGCAGTACTTC
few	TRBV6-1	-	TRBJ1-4	CASRPELATNEKLFF	TGTGCCAGCAGGCCGGAACTTGCAACTAATGAAAAACTGTTTTTT
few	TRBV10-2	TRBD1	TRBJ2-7	CASMSRDRVGNEQYF	TGCGCCAGCATGTCGAGAGACAGGGTTGGCAACGAGCAGTACTTC
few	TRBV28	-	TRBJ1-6	CASSRSLTGLLSNSPLHF	TGTGCCAGCAGCCGCTCTTTGACAGGCCTTCTATCTAATTCACCCCTCCACTTT
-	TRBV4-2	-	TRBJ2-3	CASSQASVQVRADTQYF	TGTGCCAGCAGCCAAGCCTCAGTACAGGTTCGGGCAGATACGCAGTATTTT
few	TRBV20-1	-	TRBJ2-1	CSAPHAGLNYNEQFF	TGCAGTGCTCCCCACGCAGGGTTAAACTACAATGAGCAGTTCTTC
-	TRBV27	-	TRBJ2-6	CASKRIDSGANVLTF	TGTGCCAGCAAACGAATAGACTCTGGGGCCAACGTCCTGACTTTC
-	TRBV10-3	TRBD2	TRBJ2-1	CAIGSGNDNEQFF	TGTGCCATCGGCAGCGGGAACGACAATGAGCAGTTCTTC
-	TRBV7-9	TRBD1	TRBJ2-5	CASSPGQGGEETQYF	TGTGCCAGCAGCCCAGGACAGGGTGGAGAAGAGACCCAGTACTTC
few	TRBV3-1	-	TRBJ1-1	CASSQDFIWKNTEAFF	TGTGCCAGCAGCCAAGATTTTATTTGGAAAAACACTGAAGCTTTCTTT
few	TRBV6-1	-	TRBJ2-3	CASSEFNDRTDTQYF	TGTGCCAGCAGTGAATTCAACGACCGCACAGATACGCAGTATTTT
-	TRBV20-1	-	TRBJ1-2	CSAPQGEGYGYTF	TGCAGTGCTCCCCAGGGAGAAGGTTATGGCTACACCTTC
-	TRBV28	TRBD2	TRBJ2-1	CASSLGLAGGYEQFF	TGTGCCAGCAGTTTAGGTCTAGCGGGAGGTTATGAGCAGTTCTTC
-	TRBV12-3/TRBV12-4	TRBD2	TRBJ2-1	CASRGTSGRYEQFF	TGTGCCAGCAGAGGGACTAGCGGGAGGTATGAGCAGTTCTTC
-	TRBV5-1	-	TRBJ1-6	CASSLGGRLNSPLHF	TGCGCCAGCAGCTTGGGGGGCAGACTAAATTCACCCCTCCACTTT
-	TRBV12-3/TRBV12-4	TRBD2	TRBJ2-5	CASSLNRGGETQYF	TGTGCCAGCAGTTTGAACCGGGGGGGAGAGACCCAGTACTTC
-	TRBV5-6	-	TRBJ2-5	CASSKRNRGPRAQYF	TGTGCCAGCAGCAAGAGAAACCGGGGACCGCGGGCCCAGTACTTC
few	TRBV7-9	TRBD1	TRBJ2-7	CASSLVRTGSYEQYF	TGTGCCAGCAGCCTGGTTCGGACAGGGTCCTACGAGCAGTACTTC
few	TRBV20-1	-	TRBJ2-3	CSASRENTDTQYF	TGCAGTGCTAGTAGGGAAAACACAGATACGCAGTATTTT
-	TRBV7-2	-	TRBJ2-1	CASSLFPGESEQFF	TGTGCCAGCAGCTTGTTTCCGGGCGAAAGTGAGCAGTTCTTC
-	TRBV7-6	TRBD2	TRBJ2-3	CASSQLAGASLGDTQYF	TGTGCCAGCAGCCAACTAGCGGGAGCGTCCTTGGGAGATACGCAGTATTTT
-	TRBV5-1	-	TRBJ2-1	CASSYPGAGNEQFF	TGCGCCAGCAGCTATCCGGGGGCTGGGAATGAGCAGTTCTTC